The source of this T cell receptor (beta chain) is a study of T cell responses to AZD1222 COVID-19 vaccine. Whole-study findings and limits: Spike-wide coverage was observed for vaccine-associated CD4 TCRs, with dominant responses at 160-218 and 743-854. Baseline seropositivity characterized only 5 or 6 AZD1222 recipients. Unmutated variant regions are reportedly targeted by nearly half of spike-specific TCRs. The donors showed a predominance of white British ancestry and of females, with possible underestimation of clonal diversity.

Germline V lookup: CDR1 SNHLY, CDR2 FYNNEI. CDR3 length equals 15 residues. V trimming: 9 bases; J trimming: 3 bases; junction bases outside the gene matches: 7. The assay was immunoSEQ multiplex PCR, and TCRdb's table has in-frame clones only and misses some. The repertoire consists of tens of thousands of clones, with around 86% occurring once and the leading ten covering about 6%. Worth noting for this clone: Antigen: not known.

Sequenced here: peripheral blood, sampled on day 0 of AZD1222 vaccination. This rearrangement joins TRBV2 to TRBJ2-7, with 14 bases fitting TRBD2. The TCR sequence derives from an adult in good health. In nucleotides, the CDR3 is TGTGCCAGGGGGACTAGCGGGAGTGTAGTCTACGAGCAGTACTTC. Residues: CARGTSGSVVYEQYF. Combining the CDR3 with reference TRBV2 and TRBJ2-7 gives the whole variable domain EPEVTQTPSHQVTQMGQEVILRCVPISNHLYFYWYRQILGQKVEFLVSFYNNEISEKSEIFDDQFSVERPDGSNFTLKIRSTKLEDSAMYFCARGTSGSVVYEQYFGPGTRLTVT.